The clone carrying this T cell receptor (beta chain) was recorded a few times. Unique molecular identifiers were incorporated during preparation of the TCRbeta library. MiXCR was run by TCRdb on the PCR reads, yielding one entry per CDR3 protein. The sample carries about 600,000 distinct CDR3 sequences, under 15% recorded once. CDR1 and CDR2 from the germline V gene are LNHNV and YYDKDF (reference sequence). The CDR3 is made up of 13 amino acids. V lost 5 bases and J lost 3; bases outside the gene matches: 3. This entry comes from a study of T-cell reconstitution after alpha-beta-depleted transplantation in children.

This specimen was PBMCs, mostly from graft donor cells, taken 360 days after TCRalphabeta/CD19-depleted stem cell transplant. V is TRBV15 and J is TRBJ2-7; 8 bases map to TRBD1. The receptor's source is a male patient between 10 and 17 years old who had a stem cell transplant for acute myeloid leukemia, so the T cells may come from the graft donor. This CDR3 is CATSGQGGYEQYF. In DNA, the CDR3 is TGTGCCACCAGCGGACAGGGAGGCTACGAGCAGTACTTC.